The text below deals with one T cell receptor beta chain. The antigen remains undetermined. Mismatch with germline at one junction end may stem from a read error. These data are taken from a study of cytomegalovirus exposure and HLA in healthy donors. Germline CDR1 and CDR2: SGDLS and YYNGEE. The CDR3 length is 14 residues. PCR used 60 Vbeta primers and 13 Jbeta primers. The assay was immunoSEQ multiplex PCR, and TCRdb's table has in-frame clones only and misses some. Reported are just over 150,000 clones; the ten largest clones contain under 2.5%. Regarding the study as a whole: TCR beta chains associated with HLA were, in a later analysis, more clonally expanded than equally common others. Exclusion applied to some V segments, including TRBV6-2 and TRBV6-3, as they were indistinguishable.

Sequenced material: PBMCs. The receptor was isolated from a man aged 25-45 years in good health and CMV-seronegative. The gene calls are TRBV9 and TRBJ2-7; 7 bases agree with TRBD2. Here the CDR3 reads CASSVERDSCEQYF. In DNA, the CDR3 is TGTGCCAGCAGCGTAGAGCGGGACTCCTGCGAGCAGTACTTC.